A selection of T cell receptor beta chains follows, all from one sample in a study of T cell changes during pregnancy in multiple sclerosis. Clones were sequenced by immunoSEQ multiplex PCR, and TCRdb holds only the in-frame ones, with some missing. The profile covers approximately 110,000 clones, with approximately 91% appearing a single time and roughly 3.5% taken by the ten largest. The sequencing used peripheral blood, collected after pregnancy. These receptors were taken from a female donor with multiple sclerosis, enrolled in a pregnancy study. CDR3s leave out the opening cysteine and the closing phenylalanine or tryptophan.

v_call	j_call	cdr3_aa
TRBV7-9	TRBJ1-5	ASSLDYRGIDQPQH
TRBV5-1	TRBJ1-3	ASSLAVGGNTIY
TRBV19	TRBJ2-7	ATTGRDSYEQY
TRBV5-1	TRBJ2-7	ASSLAGQTLYEQY
TRBV5-1	TRBJ2-5	ASSLGRAGVQETQY
TRBV18	TRBJ1-1	ASSQGQNTEAF
TRBV2	TRBJ1-6	ARHTGTGPSPLH
TRBV6-1	TRBJ2-2	ASSETGGMRVTGELF
TRBV7-9	TRBJ1-3	ASSLGGLETIY
TRBV7-9	TRBJ1-1	ASSLLTGANEAF
TRBV2	TRBJ1-2	ASWDRGRIDYGYT
TRBV6-1	TRBJ2-3	ASRDRGTDTQY
TRBV5-6	TRBJ1-2	ASSHRRGLDYGYT
TRBV5-4	TRBJ1-1	ASSFFSTVNTEAF
TRBV7-3	TRBJ1-2	ASSSGTGLVGYT
TRBV6-1	TRBJ2-2	ASSLQGPTGELF
TRBV6-5	TRBJ1-2	ASSYKGAGVWGGYT
TRBV7-8	TRBJ1-1	ASRYGENTEAF
TRBV7-3	TRBJ2-3	ASSEGSDRVEDTQY
TRBV7-6	TRBJ1-2	ASSYRGTGAYGYT
TRBV25-1	TRBJ2-3	ASSSRTGSSTDTQY
TRBV5-1	TRBJ1-4	ASSLVTGQGNEKLF
TRBV19	TRBJ1-5	ASSIEEGPGVAQH
TRBV6-5	TRBJ2-1	ASIPTSGGANEQF
TRBV19	TRBJ1-5	ASSGRGERFDQPQH
TRBV15	TRBJ1-1	ATSRGQVSEAF
TRBV10-3	TRBJ2-5	AISGTEETQY
TRBV6-6	TRBJ1-1	ASTPKQGPNTEAF
TRBV19	TRBJ2-2	ASSMGLAGVSTGELF
TRBV7-9	TRBJ2-5	ASSLTSGGASETQY
TRBV7-9	TRBJ2-3	ASSSPTMGASTDTQY
TRBV5-4	TRBJ1-1	ASSSQNTEAF
TRBV29-1	TRBJ1-5	SVGDTNQPQH
TRBV9	TRBJ1-5	ASSDTGDGNQPQH
TRBV9	TRBJ2-5	ASSVGGETQY
TRBV6-1	TRBJ2-3	ASRLDTQY
TRBV15	TRBJ2-3	ATSSRDRGTDTQY
TRBV14	TRBJ2-3	ASSQDRVTQY
TRBV11-2	TRBJ1-1	ASGRTALGAF
TRBV5-4	TRBJ1-1	ASSLGQGAGMNTEAF
TRBV9	TRBJ2-7	ASSAYSSSYEQY
TRBV25-1	TRBJ2-2	ASSGPGQGNTGELF
TRBV5-1	TRBJ1-6	ASSLQDNSPLH
TRBV6-4	TRBJ2-1	ASSDRRAGF
TRBV13	TRBJ2-7	ASRQAAGQLYEQY
TRBV19	TRBJ1-3	ASSSLPGQESGNTIY
TRBV5-1	TRBJ2-1	ASSLGGEHYNEQF
TRBV5-6	TRBJ1-2	ASSLGGGSYGYT
TRBV27	TRBJ2-2	ASSLSKLVRDRGGELF
TRBV30	TRBJ1-5	AWSRDRGNQPQH
TRBV5-6	TRBJ2-7	ASSPDSSRSSYEQY
TRBV5-4	TRBJ2-7	ASSLDRVTGEQY
TRBV5-4	TRBJ2-3	ASSNRTSGGQQY
TRBV6-6	TRBJ2-7	ASSGGSSYEQY
TRBV2	TRBJ1-5	ASSQEGNQPQH